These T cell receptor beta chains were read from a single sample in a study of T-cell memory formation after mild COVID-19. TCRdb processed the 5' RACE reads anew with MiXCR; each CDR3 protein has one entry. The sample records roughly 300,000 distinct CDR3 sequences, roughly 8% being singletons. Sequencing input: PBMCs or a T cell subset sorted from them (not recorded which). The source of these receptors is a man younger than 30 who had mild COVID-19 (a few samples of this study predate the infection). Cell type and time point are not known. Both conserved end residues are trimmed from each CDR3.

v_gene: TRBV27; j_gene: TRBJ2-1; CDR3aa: ASSFTLFNEQF
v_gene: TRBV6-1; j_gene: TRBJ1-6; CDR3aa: ASNHLGQGDSPLH
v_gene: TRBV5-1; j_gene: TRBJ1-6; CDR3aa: ASSLLPGRNSPLH
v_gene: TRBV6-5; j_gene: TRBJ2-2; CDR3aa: ASSYSRVGTGELF
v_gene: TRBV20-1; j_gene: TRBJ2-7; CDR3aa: SARLAGYEQY
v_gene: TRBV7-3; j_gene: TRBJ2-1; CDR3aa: ASSSQAGTYNEQF
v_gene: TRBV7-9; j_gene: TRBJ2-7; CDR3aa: ASSLSQASYEQY
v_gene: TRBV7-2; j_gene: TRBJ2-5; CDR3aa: ASSLSGGEETQY
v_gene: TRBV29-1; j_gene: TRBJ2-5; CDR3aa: SVEYAPFEAEKQY
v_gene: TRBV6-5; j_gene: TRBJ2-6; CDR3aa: ASSYSIGPEVNVLT
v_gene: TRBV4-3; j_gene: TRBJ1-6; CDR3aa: ASSQDRWGFGGTPLH
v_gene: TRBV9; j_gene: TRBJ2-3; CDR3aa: ASSSAGGSTDTQY
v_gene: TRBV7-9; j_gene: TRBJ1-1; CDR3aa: ASSLGTWEAF
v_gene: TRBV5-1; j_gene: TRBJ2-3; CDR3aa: ASSWGLASDTQY
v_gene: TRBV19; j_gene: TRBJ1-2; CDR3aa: ASSAGTGGDYGYT
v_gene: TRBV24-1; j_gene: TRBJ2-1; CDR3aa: ATSDWRRGNEQF
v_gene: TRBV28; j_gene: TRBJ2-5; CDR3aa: ASSLTDRRGETQY
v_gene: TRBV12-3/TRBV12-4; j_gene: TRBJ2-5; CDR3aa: ASIGTNDQETQY
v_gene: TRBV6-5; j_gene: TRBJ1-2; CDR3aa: ASRSKTGWHGYT
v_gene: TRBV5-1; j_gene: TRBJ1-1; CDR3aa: ASRDTNPNTEAF
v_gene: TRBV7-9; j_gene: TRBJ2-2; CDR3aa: ASSSILRELF
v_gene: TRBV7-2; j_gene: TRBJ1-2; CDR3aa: ASSLAQGRGYT
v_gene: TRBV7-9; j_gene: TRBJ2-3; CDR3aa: ASSRRLAGTPDTQY
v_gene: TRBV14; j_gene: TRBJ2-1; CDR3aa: ASSLRGPGGRGNEQF
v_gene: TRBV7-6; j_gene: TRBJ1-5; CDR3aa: ASSLGTNQPQH
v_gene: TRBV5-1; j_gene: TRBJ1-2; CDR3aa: ASSRTALYGYT
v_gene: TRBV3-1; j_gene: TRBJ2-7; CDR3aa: ASSQGYSYEQY
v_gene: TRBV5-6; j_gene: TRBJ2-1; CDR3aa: ASLRGPSYNEQF
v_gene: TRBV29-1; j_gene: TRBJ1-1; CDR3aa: SVCSQTPEAF